One sample yielded the 21 T cell receptor beta chains listed below, sequenced in a study of low-dose radiotherapy and immunotherapy resistance in tumors. The time point: before trial treatment. First-strand cDNA used TRAV- and TRBV-specific primers, covering alpha and beta chains. It was with a constant-region primer and a V-primer adapter that TCRs were amplified over about 19 PCR cycles. TCRdb used MiXCR to reprocess the reads, holding one entry per CDR3 protein. The data show 65,000 to 95,000 distinct CDR3 sequences, 15% to 20% seen once. The material was PBMCs, obtained before treatment. These receptors were obtained from a male donor with prostate cancer.

This clonotype was seen many times. The V and J genes are TRBV6-2 or TRBV6-3 and TRBJ1-5; 7 bases line up with TRBD1. Germline V lookup: CDR1 MNHEY, CDR2 SVGEGT. The CDR3 contains 18 residues. V lost 2 bases, J lost 0 bases, and 10 bases stayed unmatched. The CDR3 bases are TGTGCCAGCAGTTACGCGAGACAGGGACGGGGTAGCAATCAGCCCCAGCATTTT. Encoded protein: CASSYARQGRGSNQPQHF.

With regard to this clonotype: Since a far larger clone is one base different, this is likely a read error. This chain links TRBV13 with TRBJ2-1; D might be TRBD2 (6 bases). V shed 0 bases and J shed 13 bases, with 28 bases lying between them. CDR3 size: 18 residues. CDR1 is PRHDT and CDR2 is FYEKMQ in the germline V gene (reference sequence). The CDR3, as DNA: TGTGCCAGCAGCTTAGGCCTAAGGAGGGCAGGTTCAAAAGAGACCCAGTTCTTC. Translated, it gives CASSLGLRRAGSKETQFF.

In this sample, this clonotype turned up many times. The chain has TRBV28 and TRBJ1-6; 10 nucleotides agree with TRBD1. After removal of 3 bases from V and 9 bases from J, the junction contained 2 bases not matched to a gene. The CDR3 is made up of 14 amino acids. Germline V gene data show CDR1 as MDHEN and CDR2 as SYDVKM. The chain's CDR3 is CASSFRDRGSPLHF. The DNA for the CDR3 is TGTGCCAGCAGTTTTAGGGACAGGGGTTCACCCCTCCACTTT.

This clonotype was observed many times. The J gene is TRBJ2-5, the V gene TRBV24-1; 7 bases are shared with TRBD1. CDR1 and CDR2 from the germline V gene are KGHDR and SFDVKD. The V segment lost 3 bases and the J segment 9 bases; nucleotides outside the gene matches: 6. The CDR3 sequence is 13 residues long. The CDR3 DNA follows: TGTGCCACCAGTGATGTCGGACAGGCGGCCCAGTACTTC. Protein: CATSDVGQAAQYF.

This chain joins TRBV12-3 or TRBV12-4 and TRBJ2-1; 11 bases align to TRBD2. This CDR3 contains 20 residues. The V segment lost 6 bases and the J segment 6 bases; nucleotides outside the gene matches: 22. CDR3 bases: TGTGCCAGCAGCCCAACCTCGGGTCGGCTAGCGGGAGGCTTGGGCAATGAGCAGTTCTTC. It yields the protein CASSPTSGRLAGGLGNEQFF.

This clonotype was counted many times. The chain carries TRBV20-1 and TRBJ2-3, with unresolved D. Trimming cost V 6 bases and J 3 bases, with 7 bases left between them. The CDR3 sequence is 11 residues long. CDR1 DFQATT and CDR2 SNEGSKA come from the germline V gene (reference sequence). CDR3 bases: TGCAGTGCAAGCCGTACAGATACGCAGTATTTT. It is translated as CSASRTDTQYF.

This clonotype was seen at least ten times. The chain recombines TRBV28 with TRBJ1-1; the match to TRBD1 covers 7 bases. This CDR3 has 14 amino acids. Germline values: CDR1 MDHEN, CDR2 SYDVKM. Trimming at V came to 5 bases and at J to 0 bases, leaving 3 bases not matched to a gene. The CDR3, as DNA: TGTGCCAGCAGTCCAGGGGGAATGAACACTGAAGCTTTCTTT. This translates into CASSPGGMNTEAFF.

This clonotype was observed many times. The V gene is TRBV4-3, the J gene TRBJ2-1; D unclear. CDR3 length: 12 residues. Germline V gene data show CDR1 as LGHNA and CDR2 as YSLEER. Trimming left V 4 bases short and J 6 bases short, with 7 bases between. CDR3 loop: CASSRVPNEQFF. The CDR3 region has the DNA TGCGCCAGCAGCCGGGTCCCCAATGAGCAGTTCTTC.

This clonotype was found many times. The rearrangement uses TRBV7-8 and TRBJ2-2; D remains unclear. This CDR3 is built from 18 residues. The V and J ends lost 2 bases and 2 bases respectively, with 18 bases between them. Germline V lookup: CDR1 SGHVS, CDR2 FQNEAQ. CDR3 sequence: CASSLMPLGRANTGELFF. CDR3 nucleotides: TGTGCCAGCAGCTTAATGCCGCTTGGCCGAGCTAACACCGGGGAGCTGTTTTTT.

The sample holds many counts of this clonotype. This chain uses TRBV19 with TRBJ1-2; 9 nucleotides align to TRBD1. J lost 3 bases, V lost 5 bases, and 13 bases had no gene match. This CDR3 spans 17 amino acids. Germline V gene data show CDR1 as LNHDA and CDR2 as SQIVND (reference sequence). The CDR3 DNA reads as TGTGCCAGTAGTCCCCGGGACAGGGCGCTGAGGGACTATGGCTACACCTTC. Encoded protein: CASSPRDRALRDYGYTF.

This chain uses TRBV5-8 with TRBJ2-2; 13 bases map to TRBD2. This CDR3 has 19 amino acids. Germline trimming cut 3 bases from V and 6 bases from J; bases unmatched to any gene: 14. Germline CDR1 reads SGHTS; CDR2 reads YDEGEE. In DNA, the CDR3 is TGTGCCAGCAGCTACAGAGACGGCTCGGGACTAGCGGGATCCGGGGAGCTGTTTTTT. Translating it yields CASSYRDGSGLAGSGELFF.

Many counts were recorded for this clonotype. The chain carries TRBV2 and TRBJ1-5; TRBD1 is a possible D gene (5 bases). The V and J ends lost 3 bases and 5 bases respectively, with 8 bases between them. The germline CDR1 and CDR2 sequences are SNHLY and FYNNEI. This CDR3 is built from 13 residues. In DNA form, the CDR3 reads TGTGCCAGCAGTGATCAGGGATATCAGCCCCAGCATTTT. Its translation is CASSDQGYQPQHF. The variable domain in full, with the rest retrieved from reference TRBV2 and TRBJ1-5, is EPEVTQTPSHQVTQMGQEVILRCVPISNHLYFYWYRQILGQKVEFLVSFYNNEISEKSEIFDDQFSVERPDGSNFTLKIRSTKLEDSAMYFCASSDQGYQPQHFGDGTRLSIL.

At least ten counts were recorded for this clonotype. The rearrangement uses TRBV20-1 and TRBJ2-3; D may be TRBD2 (6 bases). Germline V gene lookup returns CDR1 DFQATT and CDR2 SNEGSKA (reference sequence). The germline V and J ends were trimmed by 0 bases and 1 base, with 11 bases remaining between them. This CDR3 is built from 15 residues. CDR3 sequence: CSARDYGGRTDTQYF. The CDR3 DNA is TGCAGTGCTAGAGATTACGGGGGTCGCACAGATACGCAGTATTTT.

This clonotype was seen ten or more times. This chain links TRBV5-1 with TRBJ2-3, with 9 bases lining up with TRBD1. CDR1 and CDR2 from the germline V gene are SGHRS and YFSETQ. Losses at the gene ends were 4 bases for V and 5 bases for J; bases not matched to a gene: 8. This CDR3 region has 15 residues. In DNA form, the CDR3 reads TGCGCCAGCAGCCCGAACGGACAGGGGTTAGATACGCAGTATTTT. Translation gives CASSPNGQGLDTQYF.

The gene calls are TRBV6-6 and TRBJ1-3; D remains unclear. Germline loops: CDR1 MNHNY, CDR2 SVGAGI (reference sequence). The CDR3 runs to 14 residues. V lost 0 bases and J 4 bases, leaving 7 bases between the germline ends. The CDR3 sequence: CASSYSFFGNTIYF. The CDR3, as DNA: TGTGCCAGCAGTTACTCGTTCTTCGGAAACACCATATATTTT.

This clonotype was detected ten times or more. The chain recombines TRBV12-3 or TRBV12-4 with TRBJ2-3; D gene uncertain. The CDR3 sequence is 11 residues long. V was shortened by 5 bases and J by 6 bases, with 6 bases between the two germline ends. The CDR3 DNA follows: TGTGCCAGCAGTAATAGGGATACGCAGTATTTT. Translated: CASSNRDTQYF.

This clonotype was counted at least ten times. The CDR3 nucleotides are TGCGCCAGCAGCCACCATAGCGGGGGGGATCTAACCTATAGCACAGATACGCAGTATTTT. Its protein is CASSHHSGGDLTYSTDTQYF. The chain recombines TRBV4-1 with TRBJ2-3; 11 nucleotides line up with TRBD2. The CDR3 loop spans 20 amino acids. Germline CDR1 reads MGHRA; CDR2 reads YSYEKL. The V segment lost 3 bases and the J segment 0 bases; nucleotides outside the gene matches: 14.

This clonotype came up many times. This chain uses TRBV30 with TRBJ1-2; no reliable D call. Germline values: CDR1 GTSNPN, CDR2 SVGIG (reference sequence). CDR3 length equals 11 residues. Trimming shortened V by 1 base and J by 6 bases, and 6 bases separated the two germline ends. CDR3 in amino acids: CAWSGLNGYTF. The CDR3 nucleotides are TGTGCCTGGAGTGGCCTGAATGGCTACACCTTC.

This clonotype was seen only a few times. The chain recombines TRBV3-1 with TRBJ1-1, with D tentatively TRBD1 (6 bases). The length of the CDR3 is 14 residues. CDR1 is LGHDT, CDR2 YNNKEL, per germline (reference sequence). The germline V and J ends were trimmed by 5 bases and 3 bases, with 13 bases remaining between them. The CDR3 reads CASSFRQADTEAFF. CDR3 bases: TGTGCCAGCAGCTTCCGACAGGCGGACACTGAAGCTTTCTTT.

This clonotype has more than one count but fewer than ten. The chain has TRBV24-1 and TRBJ2-3; 9 bases are a match to TRBD1. Germline CDR1 and CDR2: KGHDR and SFDVKD. The CDR3 is 17 amino acids. The trim removed 4 bases at V and 3 bases at J, leaving 10 bases unmatched. The CDR3 loop is CATSDPGDRDGTDTQYF. CDR3 nucleotide sequence: TGTGCCACCAGTGACCCGGGGGACAGGGACGGAACAGATACGCAGTATTTT.

In its sample, this clonotype was seen many times. This chain's CDR3 is CASSPEIPSKETQYF. CDR3 nucleotide sequence: TGTGCCAGCTCACCCGAGATTCCCTCTAAAGAGACCCAGTACTTC. This chain uses TRBV18 with TRBJ2-5; D remains ambiguous. Germline loops: CDR1 KGHSH, CDR2 LQKENI. This CDR3 contains 15 residues. Deletions cut 3 bases from V and 3 bases from J, with 14 bases between.